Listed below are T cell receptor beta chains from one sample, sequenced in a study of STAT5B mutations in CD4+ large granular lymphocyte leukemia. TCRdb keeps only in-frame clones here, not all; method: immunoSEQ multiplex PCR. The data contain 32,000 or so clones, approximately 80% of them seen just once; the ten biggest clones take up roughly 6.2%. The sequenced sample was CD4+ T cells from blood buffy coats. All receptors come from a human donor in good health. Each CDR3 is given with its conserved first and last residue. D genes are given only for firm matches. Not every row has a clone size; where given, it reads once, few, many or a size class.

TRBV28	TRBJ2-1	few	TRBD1	CASSLSRGTKQFF	TGTGCCAGCAGTTTATCCAGGGGGACCAAGCAGTTCTTC
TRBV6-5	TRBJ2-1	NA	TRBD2	CASTPAGGYNEQFF	TGTGCCAGCACCCCAGCGGGGGGTTACAATGAGCAGTTCTTC
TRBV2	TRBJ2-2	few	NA	CASRGVANTGELFF	TGTGCCAGCAGGGGGGTAGCGAACACCGGGGAGCTGTTTTTT
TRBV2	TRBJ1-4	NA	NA	CASSDRSAVRDGEKLFF	TGTGCCAGCAGTGACAGGTCTGCCGTGAGGGATGGGGAAAAACTGTTTTTT
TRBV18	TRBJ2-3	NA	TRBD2	CASSPRSGGASDTQYF	TGTGCCAGCTCACCTCGTAGCGGGGGGGCGTCAGATACGCAGTATTTT
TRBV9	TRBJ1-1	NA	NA	CASSVKGDVGTEAFF	TGTGCCAGCAGCGTAAAGGGGGATGTCGGCACTGAAGCTTTCTTT
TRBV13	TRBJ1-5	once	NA	CASSLHGVDQPQHF	TGTGCCAGCAGCTTACACGGAGTAGATCAGCCCCAGCATTTT
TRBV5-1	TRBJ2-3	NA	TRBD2	CASRLADPYLGPNKRGHADTQYF	TGCGCCAGCAGGCTAGCGGACCCTTACCTGGGCCCCAATAAGCGGGGTCATGCAGATACGCAGTATTTT
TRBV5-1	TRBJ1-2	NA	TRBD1	CASSLGGQGSNYGYTF	TGCGCCAGCAGCCTCGGCGGACAGGGCAGTAACTATGGCTACACCTTC
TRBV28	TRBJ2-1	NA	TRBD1	CASSLWTGGNEQFF	TGTGCCAGCAGTTTATGGACAGGGGGCAATGAGCAGTTCTTC
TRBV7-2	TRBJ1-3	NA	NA	CASSLALGSGNTIYF	TGTGCCAGCAGCTTAGCGTTGGGTTCAGGAAACACCATATATTTT
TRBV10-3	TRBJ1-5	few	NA	CAISEKGQGNQPQHF	TGTGCCATCAGTGAGAAAGGTCAGGGGAATCAGCCCCAGCATTTT
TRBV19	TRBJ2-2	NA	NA	CASLSSTAGGGELFF	TGTGCCAGTCTGAGTAGTACGGCTGGGGGCGGGGAGCTGTTTTTT
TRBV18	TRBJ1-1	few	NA	CASSPSPQGSTTEAFF	TGTGCCAGCTCACCATCCCCTCAGGGGAGTACCACTGAAGCTTTCTTT
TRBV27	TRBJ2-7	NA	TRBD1	CASSLSDRAYEQYF	TGTGCCAGCAGTTTATCGGACAGGGCCTACGAGCAGTACTTC
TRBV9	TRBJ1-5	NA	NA	CASSVAMDKSYSNQPQHF	TGTGCCAGCAGCGTAGCTATGGACAAGTCCTATAGCAATCAGCCCCAGCATTTT
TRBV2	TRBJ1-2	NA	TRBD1	CASSEKGAGGTYGYTF	TGTGCCAGCAGTGAAAAGGGGGCAGGGGGTACCTATGGCTACACCTTC
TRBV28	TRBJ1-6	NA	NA	CASSGAVSPLHF	TGTGCCAGCTCGGGCGCGGTCTCACCCCTCCACTTT
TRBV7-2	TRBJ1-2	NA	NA	CASSLRMYGYTF	TGTGCCAGCAGCCTAAGAATGTATGGCTACACCTTC
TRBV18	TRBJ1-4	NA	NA	CASSPRARSNEKLFF	TGTGCCAGCTCACCACGGGCCCGGAGTAATGAAAAACTGTTTTTT
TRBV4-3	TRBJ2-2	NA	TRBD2	CASSVRILAGVNTGELFF	TGCGCCAGCAGCGTAAGAATACTAGCGGGGGTTAACACCGGGGAGCTGTTTTTT
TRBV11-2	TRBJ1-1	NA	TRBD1	CASSLGQGVGEAFF	TGTGCCAGCAGCCTGGGACAGGGGGTGGGTGAAGCTTTCTTT
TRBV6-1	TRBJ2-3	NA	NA	CASSEVEGRDTQYF	TGTGCCAGCAGTGAAGTTGAGGGAAGAGATACGCAGTATTTT
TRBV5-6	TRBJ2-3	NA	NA	CASSGRTDTQYF	TGTGCCAGCAGCGGTCGCACAGATACGCAGTATTTT
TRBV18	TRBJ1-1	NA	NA	CASSPQGGTEAFF	TGTGCCAGCTCACCACAGGGAGGCACTGAAGCTTTCTTT
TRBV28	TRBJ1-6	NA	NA	CASSLPGDNSPLHF	TGTGCCAGCAGTTTGCCGGGAGATAATTCACCCCTCCACTTT
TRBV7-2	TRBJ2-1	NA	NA	CASSYNGVSQFF	TGTGCCAGCAGCTACAACGGGGTTTCGCAGTTCTTC
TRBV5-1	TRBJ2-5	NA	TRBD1	CASSSNTGTVKETQYF	TGCGCCAGCAGCTCGAACACCGGGACAGTAAAAGAGACCCAGTACTTC
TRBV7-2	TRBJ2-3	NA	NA	CASSPLPPDTQYF	TGTGCCAGCAGCCCACTCCCCCCAGATACGCAGTATTTT
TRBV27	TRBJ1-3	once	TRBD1	CASSLPRQGRNTIYF	TGTGCCAGCAGTCTACCGCGACAGGGTCGAAACACCATATATTTT
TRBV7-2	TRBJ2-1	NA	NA	CASSLWISRGGYNEQFF	TGTGCCAGCAGCTTATGGATCAGCCGGGGAGGCTACAATGAGCAGTTCTTC
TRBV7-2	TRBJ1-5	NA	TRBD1	CASSLRTGDGSGQPQHF	TGTGCCAGCAGCTTACGAACAGGGGATGGTTCCGGTCAGCCCCAGCATTTT
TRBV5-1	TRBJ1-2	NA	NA	CASSLGSGSYGYTF	TGCGCCAGCAGCTTGGGATCAGGGAGCTATGGCTACACCTTC
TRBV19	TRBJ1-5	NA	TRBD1	CASSNGQGSNQPQHF	TGTGCCAGTAGTAACGGACAGGGTAGCAATCAGCCCCAGCATTTT
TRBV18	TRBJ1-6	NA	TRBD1	CASSPPGQFSPLHF	TGTGCCAGCTCACCACCGGGACAGTTTTCACCCCTCCACTTT
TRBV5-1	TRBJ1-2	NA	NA	CASSLESQGSYGYTF	TGCGCCAGCAGCTTGGAGTCACAGGGTAGCTATGGCTACACCTTC
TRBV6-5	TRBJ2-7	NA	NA	CASSYVREQYF	TGTGCCAGCAGTTACGTCCGCGAGCAGTACTTC
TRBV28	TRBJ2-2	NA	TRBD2	CASKAGGDTGELFF	TGTGCCAGCAAGGCGGGGGGGGACACCGGGGAGCTGTTTTTT
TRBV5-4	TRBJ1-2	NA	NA	CASSRLSFLGGAKANYGYTF	TGTGCCAGCAGCCGCCTGAGCTTTTTAGGGGGAGCTAAGGCAAACTATGGCTACACCTTC
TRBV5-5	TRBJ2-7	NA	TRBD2	CASSPHLWETSGGDYEQYF	TGTGCCAGCAGCCCCCACCTTTGGGAGACTAGCGGGGGTGACTACGAGCAGTACTTC
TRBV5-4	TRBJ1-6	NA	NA	CASSLGFGQNSPLHF	TGTGCCAGCAGCTTGGGATTCGGACAGAATTCACCCCTCCACTTT